These T cell receptor beta chains were read from a single sample in a study of Ad26.COV2.S vaccination and SARS-CoV-2 variants. The protocol was immunoSEQ multiplex PCR, while the TCRdb copy is restricted to in-frame clones and leaves out a portion. The data contain some 340,000 clones, around 81% of them singletons. Sample: peripheral blood, taken in a trial of Ad26.COV2.S vaccine versus placebo. These receptors originate from a person aged 18-60 years who received the Ad26.COV2.S COVID-19 vaccine or a placebo. The CDR3 runs from the conserved cysteine through the conserved F or W. The D gene is left open where the match is weak. Clone sizes are given selectively: once, few, many, or a class where the clone is expanded.

size: -
J: TRBJ1-2
length: 15
V: TRBV3-1/TRBV3-2
D: -
CDR3: CASSLSGRVGYGYTF
DNA: TGTGCCAGCAGCCTCTCGGGCCGGGTTGGGTATGGCTACACCTTC

size: -
J: TRBJ2-1
length: 13
V: TRBV11-3
D: -
CDR3: CASSFTRGDEQFF
DNA: TGTGCCAGCAGCTTTACCAGGGGGGATGAGCAGTTCTTC

size: few
J: TRBJ1-1
length: 13
V: TRBV7-2
D: -
CDR3: CASSFNPVTEAFF
DNA: TGTGCCAGCAGCTTTAATCCGGTCACTGAAGCTTTCTTT

size: -
J: TRBJ1-1
length: 15
V: TRBV6-5
D: TRBD1
CDR3: CASSSSGWGTGGAFF
DNA: TGTGCCAGCAGTTCCTCTGGGTGGGGGACAGGTGGAGCTTTCTTT

size: -
J: TRBJ1-1
length: 19
V: TRBV4-1
D: -
CDR3: CASSQGWFSSVKQYTEAFF
DNA: TGCGCCAGCAGCCAAGGATGGTTTAGCAGTGTCAAACAATACACTGAAGCTTTCTTT

size: -
J: TRBJ1-1
length: 14
V: TRBV9
D: -
CDR3: CASSASWTNTEAFF
DNA: TGTGCCAGCAGCGCTAGTTGGACGAACACTGAAGCTTTCTTT

size: -
J: TRBJ1-6
length: 12
V: TRBV30
D: -
CDR3: CAWSSRGSSLHF
DNA: TGTGCCTGGAGTAGCCGGGGAAGCAGCCTCCACTTT

size: -
J: TRBJ2-3
length: 14
V: TRBV7-9
D: -
CDR3: CASSPRTANDTQYF
DNA: TGTGCCAGCAGCCCTCGGACAGCTAACGATACGCAGTATTTT

size: many
J: TRBJ2-7
length: 13
V: TRBV7-9
D: -
CDR3: CASSLEGKGEQYF
DNA: TGTGCCAGCAGCTTAGAGGGGAAGGGCGAGCAGTACTTC

size: -
J: TRBJ2-5
length: 14
V: TRBV29-1
D: TRBD2
CDR3: CSVGVAGGQETQYF
DNA: TGCAGCGTTGGTGTAGCGGGGGGCCAAGAGACCCAGTACTTC

size: -
J: TRBJ2-7
length: 14
V: TRBV7-3
D: -
CDR3: CASSLRPGSYEQYF
DNA: TGTGCCAGCAGCTTAAGGCCAGGCAGCTACGAGCAGTACTTC

size: -
J: TRBJ2-1
length: 15
V: TRBV5-1
D: TRBD2
CDR3: CASTEVAGGYNEQFF
DNA: TGCGCCAGCACCGAAGTAGCGGGGGGTTACAATGAGCAGTTCTTC

size: -
J: TRBJ2-5
length: 15
V: TRBV28
D: TRBD2
CDR3: CASSKTSGGGETQYF
DNA: TGTGCCAGCAGTAAGACTAGCGGGGGAGGAGAGACCCAGTACTTC

size: -
J: TRBJ2-3
length: 14
V: TRBV7-2
D: TRBD2
CDR3: CASSPIHLAGGLYF
DNA: TGTGCCAGCAGCCCGATTCACCTAGCGGGGGGGTTGTATTTT

size: -
J: TRBJ2-2
length: 12
V: TRBV6-2/TRBV6-3
D: -
CDR3: CASSYGPGELFF
DNA: TGTGCCAGCAGTTACGGGCCCGGGGAGCTGTTTTTT

size: -
J: TRBJ1-2
length: 15
V: TRBV13
D: TRBD1
CDR3: CASSSTGGARYGYTF
DNA: TGTGCCAGCAGCTCTACAGGGGGCGCGAGGTATGGCTACACCTTC

size: many
J: TRBJ1-6
length: 15
V: TRBV27
D: -
CDR3: CASSLQGSYNSPLHF
DNA: TGTGCCAGCAGTTTACAGGGTTCCTATAATTCACCCCTCCACTTT

size: -
J: TRBJ2-7
length: 11
V: TRBV28
D: -
CDR3: CASGIPYEQYF
DNA: TGTGCCAGCGGGATCCCATACGAGCAGTACTTC

size: -
J: TRBJ2-2
length: 15
V: TRBV11-2
D: TRBD1
CDR3: CASSIRDSFTGELFF
DNA: TGTGCCAGCAGCATTAGGGACAGCTTCACCGGGGAGCTGTTTTTT

size: -
J: TRBJ1-2
length: 15
V: TRBV5-5
D: -
CDR3: CASSTTGSIFYGYTF
DNA: TGTGCCAGCAGTACTACAGGTTCAATATTCTATGGCTACACCTTC

size: -
J: TRBJ1-5
length: 13
V: TRBV5-1
D: -
CDR3: CASSLGGDQPQHF
DNA: TGCGCCAGCAGCTTGGGGGGGGATCAGCCCCAGCATTTT

size: -
J: TRBJ2-1
length: 13
V: TRBV6-5
D: TRBD1
CDR3: CASSRGGPNEQFF
DNA: TGTGCCAGCAGTCGAGGGGGCCCGAATGAGCAGTTCTTC

size: -
J: TRBJ2-4
length: 13
V: TRBV28
D: -
CDR3: CASFNGAKNIQYF
DNA: TGTGCCAGTTTTAATGGGGCCAAAAACATTCAGTACTTC

size: -
J: TRBJ2-7
length: 12
V: TRBV7-2
D: -
CDR3: CASSLLRYEQYF
DNA: TGTGCCAGCAGCTTATTGCGGTACGAGCAGTACTTC

size: -
J: TRBJ2-7
length: 13
V: TRBV19
D: TRBD2
CDR3: CASRASGSYEQYF
DNA: TGTGCCAGTAGGGCTAGCGGCTCCTACGAGCAGTACTTC

size: -
J: TRBJ2-1
length: 15
V: TRBV28
D: -
CDR3: CASSSRGGVYNEQFF
DNA: TGTGCCAGCAGTTCGCGGGGCGGGGTATACAATGAGCAGTTCTTC

size: few
J: TRBJ2-1
length: 16
V: TRBV5-1
D: TRBD2
CDR3: CASSLRSGGAYNEQFF
DNA: TGCGCCAGCAGCTTGAGGAGCGGGGGGGCCTACAATGAGCAGTTCTTC